These T cell receptor beta chains were read from a single sample in a study of T cell responses to AZD1222 COVID-19 vaccine. Generated by immunoSEQ multiplex PCR, the TCRdb table keeps only in-frame clones and is missing some. This sample has over 150,000 clones; roughly nine tenths occur once, and the top ten carry roughly 5%. The material sequenced was peripheral blood, taken on day 0 of MenACWY control vaccination. The receptor set was obtained from an adult in good health. CDR3s include the opening cysteine and the closing phenylalanine or tryptophan. The D gene is left open where the match is weak. Only part of the rows carry a size: once, few, many, or a class if the clone is expanded.

V gene: TRBV19; D gene: NA; J gene: TRBJ1-5; clone size: once; CDR3 protein: CASKEWGQGIGQPQHF; CDR3 DNA: TGTGCCAGTAAAGAATGGGGTCAGGGTATCGGTCAGCCCCAGCATTTT
V gene: TRBV7-2; D gene: NA; J gene: TRBJ1-5; clone size: NA; CDR3 protein: CASSLWGSGQPQHF; CDR3 DNA: TGTGCCAGCAGCTTATGGGGCAGTGGGCAGCCCCAGCATTTT
V gene: TRBV19; D gene: NA; J gene: TRBJ2-2; clone size: NA; CDR3 protein: CASSTPGGNTGELFF; CDR3 DNA: TGTGCCAGTAGTACGCCAGGTGGGAACACCGGGGAGCTGTTTTTT
V gene: TRBV6-6; D gene: TRBD1; J gene: TRBJ1-1; clone size: NA; CDR3 protein: CASSYSTGTGPEAFF; CDR3 DNA: TGTGCCAGCAGTTACTCGACAGGGACGGGGCCCGAAGCTTTCTTT
V gene: TRBV6-5; D gene: NA; J gene: TRBJ1-2; clone size: NA; CDR3 protein: CASSYEDRPGGYTF; CDR3 DNA: TGTGCCAGCAGTTACGAGGACCGGCCCGGGGGCTACACCTTC
V gene: TRBV5-1; D gene: TRBD2; J gene: TRBJ2-5; clone size: NA; CDR3 protein: CASSASGTSGGARGETQYF; CDR3 DNA: TGCGCCAGCAGCGCCTCCGGGACTAGCGGGGGGGCCAGAGGAGAGACCCAGTACTTC
V gene: TRBV5-4; D gene: NA; J gene: TRBJ2-5; clone size: NA; CDR3 protein: CASSLGQQETQYF; CDR3 DNA: TGTGCCAGCAGCTTGGGACAGCAAGAGACCCAGTACTTC
V gene: TRBV7-2; D gene: TRBD1; J gene: TRBJ1-2; clone size: many; CDR3 protein: CASSEGTGIYGYTF; CDR3 DNA: TGTGCCAGCAGCGAAGGGACAGGGATCTATGGCTACACCTTC
V gene: TRBV11-1; D gene: NA; J gene: TRBJ2-1; clone size: NA; CDR3 protein: CASSPDRYNEQFF; CDR3 DNA: TGTGCCAGCAGCCCAGACAGATACAATGAGCAGTTCTTC
V gene: TRBV12-5; D gene: NA; J gene: TRBJ2-7; clone size: NA; CDR3 protein: CASGVASIGYEQYF; CDR3 DNA: TGTGCTAGTGGTGTGGCATCGATTGGCTACGAGCAGTACTTC
V gene: TRBV19; D gene: NA; J gene: TRBJ1-5; clone size: NA; CDR3 protein: CASTQVGAGQPQHF; CDR3 DNA: TGTGCCAGTACCCAGGTGGGGGCTGGGCAGCCCCAGCATTTT
V gene: TRBV7-2; D gene: NA; J gene: TRBJ1-1; clone size: NA; CDR3 protein: CASSKDGGNTEAFF; CDR3 DNA: TGTGCCAGCAGCAAAGACGGGGGGAACACTGAAGCTTTCTTT
V gene: TRBV9; D gene: NA; J gene: TRBJ2-7; clone size: NA; CDR3 protein: CASSVDPGTYEQYF; CDR3 DNA: TGTGCCAGCAGCGTAGACCCCGGGACCTACGAGCAGTACTTC
V gene: TRBV2; D gene: NA; J gene: TRBJ1-1; clone size: NA; CDR3 protein: CASSEGRTLTFTEAFF; CDR3 DNA: TGTGCCAGCAGTGAGGGCAGAACGTTGACTTTCACTGAAGCTTTCTTT
V gene: TRBV12-3/TRBV12-4; D gene: NA; J gene: TRBJ2-1; clone size: NA; CDR3 protein: CASSLGPNEQFF; CDR3 DNA: TGTGCCAGCAGCCTTGGGCCAAATGAGCAGTTCTTC
V gene: TRBV14; D gene: TRBD1; J gene: TRBJ2-1; clone size: NA; CDR3 protein: CASGGGQVYNEQFF; CDR3 DNA: TGTGCCAGCGGTGGGGGACAGGTCTATAATGAGCAGTTCTTC
V gene: TRBV7-9; D gene: NA; J gene: TRBJ1-2; clone size: NA; CDR3 protein: CASSLAGAGNYGYTF; CDR3 DNA: TGTGCCAGCAGCTTAGCTGGGGCAGGTAACTATGGCTACACCTTC
V gene: TRBV11-2; D gene: TRBD1; J gene: TRBJ1-2; clone size: NA; CDR3 protein: CASSQGQIYGYTF; CDR3 DNA: TGTGCCAGCAGCCAGGGACAGATCTATGGCTACACCTTC
V gene: TRBV4-1; D gene: TRBD1; J gene: TRBJ1-1; clone size: once; CDR3 protein: CASSSRTGVNTEAFF; CDR3 DNA: TGCGCCAGCAGCTCCCGGACAGGGGTGAACACTGAAGCTTTCTTT
V gene: TRBV19; D gene: NA; J gene: TRBJ1-2; clone size: NA; CDR3 protein: CASVNRGAGYRNGYTF; CDR3 DNA: TGTGCCAGTGTGAATCGGGGGGCAGGCTACAGGAATGGCTACACCTTC
V gene: TRBV5-6; D gene: NA; J gene: TRBJ1-2; clone size: NA; CDR3 protein: CASSEPRGYNYGYTF; CDR3 DNA: TGTGCCAGCAGCGAACCGCGGGGGTACAACTATGGCTACACCTTC
V gene: TRBV15; D gene: TRBD2; J gene: TRBJ2-1; clone size: NA; CDR3 protein: CATSRVLAWNEQFF; CDR3 DNA: TGTGCCACCAGCAGGGTACTAGCGTGGAATGAGCAGTTCTTC
V gene: TRBV4-3; D gene: TRBD2; J gene: TRBJ2-7; clone size: NA; CDR3 protein: CASSQSREAYEQYF; CDR3 DNA: TGCGCCAGCAGCCAGTCCCGGGAGGCCTACGAGCAGTACTTC
V gene: TRBV6-4; D gene: TRBD1; J gene: TRBJ2-1; clone size: NA; CDR3 protein: CASSAVGTGAPGEQFF; CDR3 DNA: TGTGCCAGCAGTGCGGTAGGGACAGGGGCCCCGGGTGAGCAGTTCTTC
V gene: TRBV19; D gene: NA; J gene: TRBJ2-2; clone size: NA; CDR3 protein: CASSLGTGINTGELFF; CDR3 DNA: TGTGCCAGTAGTTTAGGGACGGGGATAAACACCGGGGAGCTGTTTTTT
V gene: TRBV5-6; D gene: NA; J gene: TRBJ2-1; clone size: NA; CDR3 protein: CASSLESLRGTGPFF; CDR3 DNA: TGTGCCAGCAGCTTGGAAAGCCTCAGGGGAACGGGCCCGTTCTTC
V gene: TRBV5-4; D gene: TRBD1; J gene: TRBJ2-2; clone size: NA; CDR3 protein: CASSLGTGESNTGELFF; CDR3 DNA: TGTGCCAGCAGCCTCGGGACAGGGGAGTCGAACACCGGGGAGCTGTTTTTT
V gene: TRBV3-1/TRBV3-2; D gene: NA; J gene: TRBJ1-2; clone size: NA; CDR3 protein: CASSSQNLYGYTF; CDR3 DNA: TGTGCCAGCAGCTCGCAGAATTTGTATGGCTACACCTTC
V gene: TRBV7-9; D gene: TRBD1; J gene: TRBJ1-3; clone size: NA; CDR3 protein: CASSPGTEGVSGNTIYF; CDR3 DNA: TGTGCCAGCAGCCCCGGGACAGAAGGAGTCTCTGGAAACACCATATATTTT
V gene: TRBV10-3; D gene: NA; J gene: TRBJ1-3; clone size: NA; CDR3 protein: CATHGPDGNTIYF; CDR3 DNA: TGTGCCACCCATGGACCAGATGGAAACACCATATATTTT
V gene: TRBV6-1; D gene: TRBD2; J gene: TRBJ2-2; clone size: NA; CDR3 protein: CASSARLAAWDTGELFF; CDR3 DNA: TGTGCCAGCAGTGCCCGCCTAGCGGCCTGGGACACCGGGGAGCTGTTTTTT
V gene: TRBV5-1; D gene: TRBD1; J gene: TRBJ2-1; clone size: NA; CDR3 protein: CASSPQGTYNEQFF; CDR3 DNA: TGCGCCAGCAGCCCACAGGGGACCTACAATGAGCAGTTCTTC
V gene: TRBV29-1; D gene: NA; J gene: TRBJ1-2; clone size: NA; CDR3 protein: CSVEAPGLGYTF; CDR3 DNA: TGCAGCGTTGAAGCTCCCGGGTTGGGCTACACCTTC
V gene: TRBV19; D gene: TRBD2; J gene: TRBJ2-3; clone size: NA; CDR3 protein: CATSGSSTDTQYF; CDR3 DNA: TGTGCCACTAGCGGCTCTAGCACAGATACGCAGTATTTT
V gene: TRBV24-1; D gene: NA; J gene: TRBJ1-5; clone size: NA; CDR3 protein: CATSDRDPNQPQHF; CDR3 DNA: TGTGCCACCAGTGATCGTGACCCCAATCAGCCCCAGCATTTT
V gene: TRBV29-1; D gene: NA; J gene: TRBJ2-2; clone size: NA; CDR3 protein: CSVVSTLNTGELFF; CDR3 DNA: TGCAGCGTTGTGTCCACTCTGAACACCGGGGAGCTGTTTTTT
V gene: TRBV19; D gene: TRBD1; J gene: TRBJ1-2; clone size: NA; CDR3 protein: CASSNRDRRYGYTF; CDR3 DNA: TGTGCCAGTAGTAACCGGGACAGGCGCTATGGCTACACCTTC
V gene: TRBV7-9; D gene: NA; J gene: TRBJ1-4; clone size: NA; CDR3 protein: CASSPGLGNEKLFF; CDR3 DNA: TGTGCCAGCAGCCCCGGCCTGGGTAATGAAAAACTGTTTTTT
V gene: TRBV5-6; D gene: NA; J gene: TRBJ1-5; clone size: NA; CDR3 protein: CASSGGLRNQPQHF; CDR3 DNA: TGTGCCAGCAGCGGCGGACTACGGAATCAGCCCCAGCATTTT
V gene: TRBV7-8; D gene: NA; J gene: TRBJ1-1; clone size: NA; CDR3 protein: CASSLGTANEAFF; CDR3 DNA: TGTGCCAGCAGCTTAGGTACAGCCAATGAAGCTTTCTTT
V gene: TRBV6-2/TRBV6-3; D gene: NA; J gene: TRBJ2-1; clone size: NA; CDR3 protein: CASSRDPLLYNEQFF; CDR3 DNA: TGTGCCAGCAGCAGGGACCCCTTACTTTACAATGAGCAGTTCTTC
V gene: TRBV5-1; D gene: NA; J gene: TRBJ2-2; clone size: NA; CDR3 protein: CASSFGRTASTGELFF; CDR3 DNA: TGCGCCAGCAGCTTCGGACGGACGGCGAGCACCGGGGAGCTGTTTTTT
V gene: TRBV18; D gene: TRBD1; J gene: TRBJ1-2; clone size: NA; CDR3 protein: CASSPSSDRIYGYTF; CDR3 DNA: TGTGCCAGCTCACCCAGCTCGGACAGGATCTATGGCTACACCTTC
V gene: TRBV9; D gene: NA; J gene: TRBJ2-3; clone size: NA; CDR3 protein: CATSSAFTDTQYF; CDR3 DNA: TGTGCCACTTCTAGCGCCTTCACAGATACGCAGTATTTT
V gene: TRBV6-4; D gene: NA; J gene: TRBJ2-1; clone size: NA; CDR3 protein: CASSDASYSNEQFF; CDR3 DNA: TGTGCCAGCAGTGACGCTTCTTATTCCAATGAGCAGTTCTTC
V gene: TRBV5-1; D gene: NA; J gene: TRBJ1-1; clone size: NA; CDR3 protein: CASSPQYGGAYTEAFF; CDR3 DNA: TGCGCCAGCAGCCCCCAATACGGGGGCGCGTACACTGAAGCTTTCTTT
V gene: TRBV19; D gene: TRBD2; J gene: TRBJ2-1; clone size: NA; CDR3 protein: CASSTTSGVEQFF; CDR3 DNA: TGTGCCAGTAGTACCACTAGCGGGGTTGAGCAGTTCTTC
V gene: TRBV7-8; D gene: NA; J gene: TRBJ1-1; clone size: NA; CDR3 protein: CASSKEGRGDTEAFF; CDR3 DNA: TGTGCCAGCAGCAAAGAGGGCAGAGGGGACACTGAAGCTTTCTTT
V gene: TRBV7-9; D gene: TRBD2; J gene: TRBJ2-1; clone size: NA; CDR3 protein: CASSLGTSGYNEQFF; CDR3 DNA: TGTGCCAGCAGCTTAGGGACTAGCGGTTACAATGAGCAGTTCTTC
V gene: TRBV5-6; D gene: NA; J gene: TRBJ1-1; clone size: NA; CDR3 protein: CASSSYHTEAFF; CDR3 DNA: TGTGCCAGCAGCTCATACCACACTGAAGCTTTCTTT
V gene: TRBV18; D gene: TRBD2; J gene: TRBJ2-1; clone size: NA; CDR3 protein: CASSGQLAGINNEQFF; CDR3 DNA: TGTGCCAGCTCAGGACAGCTAGCGGGAATTAACAATGAGCAGTTCTTC